The present T cell receptor beta chain was sequenced within a study of blood T cells in healthy people across ages. Study-wide context: Template switching caught about one barcoded beta molecule for each two T cells.

Through a sample-barcoded 5' primer and a J-beta primer mix, a second PCR was run for roughly 7 to 11 cycles. Every sample produced at least 3 million CDR3-containing paired-end reads. MiXCR was run by TCRdb on the 5' RACE reads, yielding one entry per CDR3 protein. The sample has around 1,700,000 distinct CDR3 sequences; roughly 27% are singletons. Each donor had approximately 10 milliliters of peripheral blood drawn. This CDR3 region has 13 residues. The germline gives CDR1 ENHRY, CDR2 SYGVKD. Details on this clonotype: Given a much more abundant clone one base away, this may be a read error.

This chain connects TRBV10-3 to TRBJ2-5, with D possibly TRBD2 on 5 matching bases. The J call may be in error: the DNA end matches TRBJ2-1 better. This TCR was sampled from a woman aged 25 to 45 in good health. Input material: blood. In DNA, the CDR3 is TGTGCCATCAGTCCGGGGAGCCAAGAGACCCAGTTCTTC. As protein: CAISPGSQETQFF.